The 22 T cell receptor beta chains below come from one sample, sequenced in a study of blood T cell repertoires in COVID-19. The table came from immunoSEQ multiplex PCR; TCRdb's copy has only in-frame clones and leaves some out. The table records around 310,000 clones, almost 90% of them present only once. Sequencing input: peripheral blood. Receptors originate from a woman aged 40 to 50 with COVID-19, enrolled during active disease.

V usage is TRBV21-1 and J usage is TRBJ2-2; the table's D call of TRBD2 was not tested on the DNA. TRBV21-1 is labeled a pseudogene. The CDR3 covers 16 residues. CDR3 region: CASSSKAGVNTGELFF. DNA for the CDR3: TGTGCCAGCAGCAGTAAGGCGGGGGTCAACACCGGGGAGCTGTTTTTT.

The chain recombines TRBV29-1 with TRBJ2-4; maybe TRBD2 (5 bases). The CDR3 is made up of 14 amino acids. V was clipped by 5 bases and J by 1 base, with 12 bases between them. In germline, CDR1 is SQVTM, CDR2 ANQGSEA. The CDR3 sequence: CSVWTGGAKNIQYF. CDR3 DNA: TGCAGCGTTTGGACTGGCGGGGCCAAAAACATTCAGTACTTC.

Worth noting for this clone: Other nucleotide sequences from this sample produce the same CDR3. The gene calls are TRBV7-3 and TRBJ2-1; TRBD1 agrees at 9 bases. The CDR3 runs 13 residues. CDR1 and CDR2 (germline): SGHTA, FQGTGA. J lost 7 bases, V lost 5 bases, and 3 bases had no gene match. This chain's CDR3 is CASSPGTGNEQFF. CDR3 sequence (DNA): TGTGCCAGCAGCCCGGGGACAGGGAATGAGCAGTTCTTC. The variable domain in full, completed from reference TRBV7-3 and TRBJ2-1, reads GAGVSQTPSNKVTEKGKYVELRCDPISGHTALYWYRQSLGQGPEFLIYFQGTGAADDSGLPNDRFFAVRPEGSVSTLKIQRTERGDSAVYLCASSPGTGNEQFFGPGTRLTVL.

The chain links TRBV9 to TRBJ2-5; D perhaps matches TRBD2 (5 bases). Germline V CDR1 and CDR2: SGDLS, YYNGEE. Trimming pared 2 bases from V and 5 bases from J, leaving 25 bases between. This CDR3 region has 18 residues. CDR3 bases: TGTGCCAGCAGCGTCTTCGCGGGCCTTACATCGAGTCGGGAGACCCAGTACTTC. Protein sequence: CASSVFAGLTSSRETQYF.

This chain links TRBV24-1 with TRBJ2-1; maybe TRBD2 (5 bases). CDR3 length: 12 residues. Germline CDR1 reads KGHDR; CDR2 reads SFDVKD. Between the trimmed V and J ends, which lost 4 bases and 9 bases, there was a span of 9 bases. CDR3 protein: CATSEPEAEQFF. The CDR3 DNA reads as TGTGCCACCAGTGAGCCGGAGGCTGAGCAGTTCTTC.

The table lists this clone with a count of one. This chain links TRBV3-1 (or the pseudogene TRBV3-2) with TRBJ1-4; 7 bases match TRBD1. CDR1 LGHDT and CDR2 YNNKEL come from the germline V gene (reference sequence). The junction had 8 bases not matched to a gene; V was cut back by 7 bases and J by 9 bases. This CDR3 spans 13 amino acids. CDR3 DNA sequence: TGTGCCAGCACCACGGGACAGCGTCAAAAACTGTTTTTT. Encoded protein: CASTTGQRQKLFF.

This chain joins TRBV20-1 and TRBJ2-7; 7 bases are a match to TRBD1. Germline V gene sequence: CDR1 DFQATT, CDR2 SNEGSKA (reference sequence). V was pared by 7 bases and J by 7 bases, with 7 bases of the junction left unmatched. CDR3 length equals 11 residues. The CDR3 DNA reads TGCAGTGTAACCGACAGGGTTGAGCAGTACTTC. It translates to CSVTDRVEQYF.

CDR3 nucleotide sequence: TGCAGCGTTGAAGGGATTAGGCGGACTAGCGGGAGATTGTCGGCGGAGACCCAGTACTTC. Its translation: CSVEGIRRTSGRLSAETQYF. V usage is TRBV29-1 and J usage is TRBJ2-5; 13 bases align to TRBD2. Germline V CDR1 and CDR2: SQVTM, ANQGSEA. J lost 5 bases, V lost 1 base, and 19 bases had no gene match. CDR3 length: 20 residues.

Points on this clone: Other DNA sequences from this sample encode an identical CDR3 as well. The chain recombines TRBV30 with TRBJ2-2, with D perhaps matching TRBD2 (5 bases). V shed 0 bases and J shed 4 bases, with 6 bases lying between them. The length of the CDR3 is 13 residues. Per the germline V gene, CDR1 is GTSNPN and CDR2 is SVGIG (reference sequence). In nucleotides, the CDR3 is TGTGCCTGGAGTGTACGGGGCACCGGGGAGCTGTTTTTT. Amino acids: CAWSVRGTGELFF.

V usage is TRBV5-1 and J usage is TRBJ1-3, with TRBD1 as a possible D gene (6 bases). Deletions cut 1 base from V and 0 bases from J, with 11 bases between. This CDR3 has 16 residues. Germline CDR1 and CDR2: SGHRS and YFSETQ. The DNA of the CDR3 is TGCGCCAGCAGCTTGATTGGACAGATCTCTGGAAACACCATATATTTT. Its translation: CASSLIGQISGNTIYF.

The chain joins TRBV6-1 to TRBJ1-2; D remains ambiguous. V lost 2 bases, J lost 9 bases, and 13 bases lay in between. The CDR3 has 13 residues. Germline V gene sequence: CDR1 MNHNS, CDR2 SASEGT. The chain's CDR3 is CASSESEGLSYTF. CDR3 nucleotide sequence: TGTGCCAGCAGTGAATCGGAGGGTCTGAGCTACACCTTC.

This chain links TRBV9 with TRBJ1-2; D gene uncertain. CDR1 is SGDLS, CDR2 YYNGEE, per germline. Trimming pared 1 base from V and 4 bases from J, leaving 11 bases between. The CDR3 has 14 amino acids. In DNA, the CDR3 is TGTGCCAGCAGCGTATCATTTCAGGCCTATGGCTACACCTTC. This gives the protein CASSVSFQAYGYTF.

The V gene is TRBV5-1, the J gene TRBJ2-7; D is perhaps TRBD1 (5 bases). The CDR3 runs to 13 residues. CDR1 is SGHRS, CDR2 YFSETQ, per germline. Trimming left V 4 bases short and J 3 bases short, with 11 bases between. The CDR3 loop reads CASSVDTDYEQYF. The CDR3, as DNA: TGCGCCAGCAGCGTGGACACCGACTACGAGCAGTACTTC.

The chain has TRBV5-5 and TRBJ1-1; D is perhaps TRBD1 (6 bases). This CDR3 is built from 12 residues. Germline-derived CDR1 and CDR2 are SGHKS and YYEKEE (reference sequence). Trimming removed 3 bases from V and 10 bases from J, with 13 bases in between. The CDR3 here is CASSSYRDGAFF. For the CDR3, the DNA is TGTGCCAGCAGCTCATACAGGGACGGAGCTTTCTTT.

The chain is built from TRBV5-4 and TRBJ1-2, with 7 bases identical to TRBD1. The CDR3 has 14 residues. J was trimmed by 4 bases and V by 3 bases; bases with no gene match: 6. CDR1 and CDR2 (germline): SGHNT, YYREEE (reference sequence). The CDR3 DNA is TGTGCCAGCAGCTCACAACAGGGGAGCTATGGCTACACCTTC. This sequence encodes CASSSQQGSYGYTF.

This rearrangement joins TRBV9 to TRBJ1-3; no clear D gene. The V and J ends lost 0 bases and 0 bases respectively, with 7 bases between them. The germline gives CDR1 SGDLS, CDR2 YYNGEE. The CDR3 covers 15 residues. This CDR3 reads CASSVEHLSGNTIYF. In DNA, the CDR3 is TGTGCCAGCAGCGTAGAACACCTCTCTGGAAACACCATATATTTT.

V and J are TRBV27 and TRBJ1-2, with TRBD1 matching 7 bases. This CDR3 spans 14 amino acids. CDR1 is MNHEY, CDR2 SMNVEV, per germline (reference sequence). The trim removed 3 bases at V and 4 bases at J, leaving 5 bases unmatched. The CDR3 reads CASSLTGRGYGYTF. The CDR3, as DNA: TGTGCCAGCAGTTTGACAGGGAGAGGCTATGGCTACACCTTC.

CDR3 in DNA: TGTGCCAGCAGTGGTGGCAGGTCCTACGAGCAGTACTTC. This sequence encodes CASSGGRSYEQYF. The chain employs TRBV28 and TRBJ2-7; D not certain. This CDR3 region has 13 residues. The ends were cut back, 5 bases at V and 1 base at J, with 9 bases in the middle. CDR1 and CDR2 from the germline V gene are MDHEN and SYDVKM. The whole variable domain, filled in from reference TRBV28 and TRBJ2-7, reads DVKVTQSSRYLVKRTGEKVFLECVQDMDHENMFWYRQDPGLGLRLIYFSYDVKMKEKGDIPEGYSVSREKKERFSLILESASTNQTSMYLCASSGGRSYEQYFGPGTRLTVT.

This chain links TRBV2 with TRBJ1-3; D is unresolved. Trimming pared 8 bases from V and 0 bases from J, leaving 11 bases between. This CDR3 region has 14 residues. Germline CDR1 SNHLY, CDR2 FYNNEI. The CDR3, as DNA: TGTGCCAGCGTTAGCGGGAACTCTGGAAACACCATATATTTT. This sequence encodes CASVSGNSGNTIYF.

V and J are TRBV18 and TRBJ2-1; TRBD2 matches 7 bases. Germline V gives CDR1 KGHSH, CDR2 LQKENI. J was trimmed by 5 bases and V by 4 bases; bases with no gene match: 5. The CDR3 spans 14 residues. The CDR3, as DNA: TGTGCCAGCTCACGATCGGGAGGAGACAATGAGCAGTTCTTC. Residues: CASSRSGGDNEQFF.

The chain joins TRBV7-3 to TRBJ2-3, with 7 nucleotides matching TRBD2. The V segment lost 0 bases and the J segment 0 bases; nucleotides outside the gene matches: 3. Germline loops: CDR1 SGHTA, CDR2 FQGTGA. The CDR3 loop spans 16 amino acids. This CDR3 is CASSLTFSGSTDTQYF. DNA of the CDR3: TGTGCCAGCAGCTTAACTTTTAGCGGGAGCACAGATACGCAGTATTTT.

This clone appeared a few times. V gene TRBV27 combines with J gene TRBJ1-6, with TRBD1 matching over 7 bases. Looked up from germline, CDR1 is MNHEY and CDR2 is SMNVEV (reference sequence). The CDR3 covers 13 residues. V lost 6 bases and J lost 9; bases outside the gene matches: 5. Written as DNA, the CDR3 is TGTGCCAGCAGAGTAGACAGGGTTTCACCCCTCCACTTT. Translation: CASRVDRVSPLHF.